The source of this TCR beta chain is a study of cytomegalovirus exposure and HLA in healthy donors. Overall study results and limits: The investigators catalogued 164 TCR beta chains as cytomegalovirus-associated. Subsequent analysis revealed that first-cohort TCR clusters tended to co-occur in the 90 to 150 validation repertoires. As was reported, the classifier diagnosed cytomegalovirus status with high specificity and sensitivity.

Turning to this clone: The antigen is unknown.

The J segment lost 4 bases and the V segment lost 0 bases, leaving 2 bases of the junction unmatched. The germline V gene has CDR1 SGHRS and CDR2 YFSETQ. The CDR3 totals 14 residues. Only in-frame clones appear in the TCRdb table, and some are missing; sequencing was by immunoSEQ multiplex PCR. The sample has some 190,000 clones; roughly nine tenths are singletons. V is TRBV5-1 and J is TRBJ2-5; 8 bases line up with TRBD2. This sequence was found in a man younger than 40 in good health and CMV-seropositive. The sequenced material came from PBMCs. CDR3 sequence (DNA): TGCGCCAGCAGCTTGGCCCTAGCGGGAGAGACCCAGTACTTC. It encodes CASSLALAGETQYF.